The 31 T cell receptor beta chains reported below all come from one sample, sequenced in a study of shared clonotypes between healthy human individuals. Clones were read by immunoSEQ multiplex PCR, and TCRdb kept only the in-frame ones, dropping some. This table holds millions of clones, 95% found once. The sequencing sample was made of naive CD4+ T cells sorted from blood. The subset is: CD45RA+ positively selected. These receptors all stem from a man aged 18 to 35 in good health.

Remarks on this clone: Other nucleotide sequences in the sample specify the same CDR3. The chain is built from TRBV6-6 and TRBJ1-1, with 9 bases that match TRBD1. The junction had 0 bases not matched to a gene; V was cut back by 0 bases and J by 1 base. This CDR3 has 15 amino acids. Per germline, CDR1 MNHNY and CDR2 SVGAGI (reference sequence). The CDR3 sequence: CASSYSGQGNTEAFF. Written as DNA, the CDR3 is TGTGCCAGCAGTTACTCGGGACAGGGGAACACTGAAGCTTTCTTT.

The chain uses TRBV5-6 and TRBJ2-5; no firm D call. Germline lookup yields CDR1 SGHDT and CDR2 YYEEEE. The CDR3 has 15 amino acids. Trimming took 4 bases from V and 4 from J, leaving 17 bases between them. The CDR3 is CASSGPAAQPETQYF. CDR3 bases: TGTGCCAGCAGCGGGCCCGCCGCCCAACCAGAGACCCAGTACTTC.

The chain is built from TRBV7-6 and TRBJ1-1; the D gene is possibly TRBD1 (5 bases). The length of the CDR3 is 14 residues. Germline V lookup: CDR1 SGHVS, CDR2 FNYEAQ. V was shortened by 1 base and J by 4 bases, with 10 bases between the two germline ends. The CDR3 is CASSLGGVVTEAFF. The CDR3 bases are TGTGCCAGCAGCTTAGGGGGGGTAGTCACTGAAGCTTTCTTT.

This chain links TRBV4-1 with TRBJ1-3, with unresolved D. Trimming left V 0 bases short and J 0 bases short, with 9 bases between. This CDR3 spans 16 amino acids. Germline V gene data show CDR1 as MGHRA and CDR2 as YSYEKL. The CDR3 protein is CASSQEFANSGNTIYF. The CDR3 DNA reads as TGCGCCAGCAGCCAAGAGTTCGCGAACTCTGGAAACACCATATATTTT.

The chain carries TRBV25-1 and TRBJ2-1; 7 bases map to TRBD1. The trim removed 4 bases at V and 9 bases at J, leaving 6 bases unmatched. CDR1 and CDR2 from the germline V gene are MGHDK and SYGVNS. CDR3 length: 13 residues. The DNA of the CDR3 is TGTGCCAGCAGTGCAGGGGGAAGGGGTGAGCAGTTCTTC. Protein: CASSAGGRGEQFF.

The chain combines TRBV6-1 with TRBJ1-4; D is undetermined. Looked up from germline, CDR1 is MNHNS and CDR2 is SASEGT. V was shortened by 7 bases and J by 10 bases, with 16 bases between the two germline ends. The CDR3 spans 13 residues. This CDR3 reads CASIGPNEGKLFF. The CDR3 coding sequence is TGTGCCAGCATAGGGCCGAATGAGGGAAAACTGTTTTTT.

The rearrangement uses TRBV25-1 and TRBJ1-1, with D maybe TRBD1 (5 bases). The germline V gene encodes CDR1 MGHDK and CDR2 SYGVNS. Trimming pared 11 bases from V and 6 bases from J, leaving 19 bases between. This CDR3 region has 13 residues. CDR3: CAASGTRISEAFF. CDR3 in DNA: TGTGCCGCGTCCGGGACGAGGATATCTGAAGCTTTCTTT.

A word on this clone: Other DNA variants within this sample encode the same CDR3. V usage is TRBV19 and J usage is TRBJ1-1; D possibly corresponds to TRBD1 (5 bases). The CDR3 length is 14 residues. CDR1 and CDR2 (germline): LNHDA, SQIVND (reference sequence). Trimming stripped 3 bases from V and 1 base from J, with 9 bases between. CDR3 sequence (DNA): TGTGCCAGTAGTATCCAGGGCTCGAACACTGAAGCTTTCTTT. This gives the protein CASSIQGSNTEAFF. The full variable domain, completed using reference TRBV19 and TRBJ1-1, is DGGITQSPKYLFRKEGQNVTLSCEQNLNHDAMYWYRQDPGQGLRLIYYSQIVNDFQKGDIAEGYSVSREKKESFPLTVTSAQKNPTAFYLCASSIQGSNTEAFFGQGTRLTVV.

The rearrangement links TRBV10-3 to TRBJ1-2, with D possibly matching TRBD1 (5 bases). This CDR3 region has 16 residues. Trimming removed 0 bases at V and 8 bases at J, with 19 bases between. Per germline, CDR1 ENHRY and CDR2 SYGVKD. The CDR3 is CAISESTPGARGGYTF. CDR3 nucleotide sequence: TGTGCCATCAGTGAGTCGACTCCCGGGGCACGAGGGGGCTACACCTTC.

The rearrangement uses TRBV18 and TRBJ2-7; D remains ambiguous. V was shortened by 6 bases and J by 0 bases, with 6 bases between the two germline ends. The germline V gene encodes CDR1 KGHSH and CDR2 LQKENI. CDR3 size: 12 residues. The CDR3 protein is CASSRLSYEQYF. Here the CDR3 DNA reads TGTGCCAGCTCCCGCCTCTCCTACGAGCAGTACTTC.

The CDR3: CASTGGLAGEYETQYF. CDR3 in DNA: TGTGCCAGCACCGGGGGGCTAGCGGGAGAGTACGAGACCCAGTACTTC. This chain joins TRBV2 and TRBJ2-5; 10 positions agree with TRBD2. CDR3 size: 16 residues. The V gene end was trimmed by 7 bases and the J gene end by 5 bases; junction bases not matched to a gene: 13. CDR1 and CDR2 (germline): SNHLY, FYNNEI.

The CDR3 spells CASSVWSGPPDTQYF. CDR3 in DNA: TGTGCCAGCAGCGTATGGAGTGGGCCCCCGGATACGCAGTATTTT. The J gene is TRBJ2-3, the V gene TRBV9; D call uncertain. The CDR3 has 15 amino acids. With 1 base removed from V and 6 bases from J, the gap between germline ends came to 15 bases. CDR1 SGDLS and CDR2 YYNGEE come from the germline V gene.

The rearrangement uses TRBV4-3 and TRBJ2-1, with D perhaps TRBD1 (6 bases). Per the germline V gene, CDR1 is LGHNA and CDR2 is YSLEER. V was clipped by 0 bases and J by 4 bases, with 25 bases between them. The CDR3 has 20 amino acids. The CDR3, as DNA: TGCGCCAGCAGCCAAGAGGCAGGGAACCACTTAAGGGGGTTTTACAATGAGCAGTTCTTC. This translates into CASSQEAGNHLRGFYNEQFF.

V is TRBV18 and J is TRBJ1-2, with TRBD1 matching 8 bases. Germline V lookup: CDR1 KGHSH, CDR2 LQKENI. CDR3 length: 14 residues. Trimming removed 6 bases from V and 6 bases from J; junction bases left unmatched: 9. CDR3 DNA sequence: TGTGCCAGCTCCCGCGACAGGGGTCATGATGGCTACACCTTC. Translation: CASSRDRGHDGYTF.

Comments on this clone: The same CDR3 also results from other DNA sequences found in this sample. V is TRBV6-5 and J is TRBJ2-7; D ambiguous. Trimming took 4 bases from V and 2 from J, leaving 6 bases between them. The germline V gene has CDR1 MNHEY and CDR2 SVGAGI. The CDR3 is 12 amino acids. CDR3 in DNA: TGTGCCAGCAGTTCCGGGCCCTACGAGCAGTACTTC. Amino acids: CASSSGPYEQYF.

Here the CDR3 reads CASSLSRSYNSPLHF. As DNA, the CDR3 is TGTGCCAGCAGCTTGAGCAGGTCCTATAATTCACCCCTCCACTTT. The rearrangement joins TRBV7-3 to TRBJ1-6; D not certain. The CDR3 is made up of 15 amino acids. Germline assignment: CDR1 SGHTA and CDR2 FQGTGA. V was shortened by 3 bases and J by 1 base, with 7 bases between the two germline ends. The variable domain in full, with the rest retrieved from reference TRBV7-3 and TRBJ1-6, is GAGVSQTPSNKVTEKGKYVELRCDPISGHTALYWYRQSLGQGPEFLIYFQGTGAADDSGLPNDRFFAVRPEGSVSTLKIQRTERGDSAVYLCASSLSRSYNSPLHFGNGTRLTVT.

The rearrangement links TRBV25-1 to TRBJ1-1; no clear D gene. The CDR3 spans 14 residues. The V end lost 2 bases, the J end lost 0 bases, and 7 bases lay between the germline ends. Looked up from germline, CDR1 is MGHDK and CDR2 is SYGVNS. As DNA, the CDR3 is TGTGCCAGCAGTGAAGAACCCCTGAACACTGAAGCTTTCTTT. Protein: CASSEEPLNTEAFF. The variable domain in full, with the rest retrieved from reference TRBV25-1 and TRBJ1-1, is EADIYQTPRYLVIGTGKKITLECSQTMGHDKMYWYQQDPGMELHLIHYSYGVNSTEKGDLSSESTVSRIRTEHFPLTLESARPSHTSQYLCASSEEPLNTEAFFGQGTRLTVV.

This CDR3 is CASYGLALNEQFF. The DNA of the CDR3 is TGTGCCAGCTACGGACTAGCTCTCAATGAGCAGTTCTTC. The chain is built from TRBV2 and TRBJ2-1; 8 bases map to TRBD2. V trimming: 8 bases; J trimming: 6 bases; junction bases outside the gene matches: 6. Per germline, CDR1 SNHLY and CDR2 FYNNEI. CDR3 length: 13 amino acids.

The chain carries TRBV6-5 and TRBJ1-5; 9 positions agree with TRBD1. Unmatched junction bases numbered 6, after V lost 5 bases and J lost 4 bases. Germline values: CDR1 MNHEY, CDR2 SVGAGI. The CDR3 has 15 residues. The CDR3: CASSRGQGWNQPQHF. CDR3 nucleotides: TGTGCCAGCAGTCGTGGACAGGGGTGGAATCAGCCCCAGCATTTT.

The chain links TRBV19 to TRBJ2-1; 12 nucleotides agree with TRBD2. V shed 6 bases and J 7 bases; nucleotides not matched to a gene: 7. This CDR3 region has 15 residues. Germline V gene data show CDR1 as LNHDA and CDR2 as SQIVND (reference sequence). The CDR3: CASRKPGTSGNEQFF. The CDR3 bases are TGTGCCAGTAGAAAGCCCGGGACTAGCGGGAATGAGCAGTTCTTC. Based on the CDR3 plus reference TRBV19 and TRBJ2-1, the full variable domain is DGGITQSPKYLFRKEGQNVTLSCEQNLNHDAMYWYRQDPGQGLRLIYYSQIVNDFQKGDIAEGYSVSREKKESFPLTVTSAQKNPTAFYLCASRKPGTSGNEQFFGPGTRLTVL.

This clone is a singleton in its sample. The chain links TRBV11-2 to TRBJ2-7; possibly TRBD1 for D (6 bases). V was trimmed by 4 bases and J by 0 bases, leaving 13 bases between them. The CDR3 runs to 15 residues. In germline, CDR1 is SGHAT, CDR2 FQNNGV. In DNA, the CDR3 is TGTGCCAGCAGCTCCCCAAGGACAGCCTCCTACGAGCAGTACTTC. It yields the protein CASSSPRTASYEQYF.

The CDR3 region has the DNA TGTGCCAGCAGCCACACCCAAGCGGGAGACTCCTACGAGCAGTACTTC. It specifies CASSHTQAGDSYEQYF. The chain recombines TRBV7-9 with TRBJ2-7; 8 bases map to TRBD2. Losses at the gene ends were 5 bases for V and 0 bases for J; bases not matched to a gene: 9. The CDR3 extends over 16 amino acids. Germline CDR1 is SEHNR and CDR2 is FQNEAQ (reference sequence).

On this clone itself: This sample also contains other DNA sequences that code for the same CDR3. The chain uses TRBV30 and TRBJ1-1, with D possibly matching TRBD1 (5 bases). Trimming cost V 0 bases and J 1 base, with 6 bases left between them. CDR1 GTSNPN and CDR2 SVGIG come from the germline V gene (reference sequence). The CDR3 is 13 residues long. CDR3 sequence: CAWSVQANTEAFF. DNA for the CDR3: TGTGCCTGGAGTGTACAGGCGAACACTGAAGCTTTCTTT.

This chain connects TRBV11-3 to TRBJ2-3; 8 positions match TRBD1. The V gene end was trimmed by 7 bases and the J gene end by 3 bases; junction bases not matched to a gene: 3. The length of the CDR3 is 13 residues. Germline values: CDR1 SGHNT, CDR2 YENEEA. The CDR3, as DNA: TGTGCCAGCAAGGACAGGGTAACAGATACGCAGTATTTT. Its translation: CASKDRVTDTQYF.

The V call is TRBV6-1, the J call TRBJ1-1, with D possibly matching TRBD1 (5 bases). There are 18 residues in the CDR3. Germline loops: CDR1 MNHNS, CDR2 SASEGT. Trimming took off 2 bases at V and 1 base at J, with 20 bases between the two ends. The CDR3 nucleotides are TGTGCCAGCAGTGAATGGGGGGGAAGGGGACGAAAGAACACTGAAGCTTTCTTT. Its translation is CASSEWGGRGRKNTEAFF.

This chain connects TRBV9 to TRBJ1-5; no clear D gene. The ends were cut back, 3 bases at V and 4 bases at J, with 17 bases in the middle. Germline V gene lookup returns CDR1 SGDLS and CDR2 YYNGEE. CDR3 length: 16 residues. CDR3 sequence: CASSGGEVGGNQPQHF. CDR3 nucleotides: TGTGCCAGCAGCGGTGGGGAAGTCGGTGGGAATCAGCCCCAGCATTTT.

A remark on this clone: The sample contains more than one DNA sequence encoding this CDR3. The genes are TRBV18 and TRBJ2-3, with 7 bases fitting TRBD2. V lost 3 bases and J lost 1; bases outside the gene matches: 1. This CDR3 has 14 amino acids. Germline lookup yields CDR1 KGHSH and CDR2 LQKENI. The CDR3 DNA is TGTGCCAGCTCACCGGCGGGGGGCACAGATACGCAGTATTTT. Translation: CASSPAGGTDTQYF.

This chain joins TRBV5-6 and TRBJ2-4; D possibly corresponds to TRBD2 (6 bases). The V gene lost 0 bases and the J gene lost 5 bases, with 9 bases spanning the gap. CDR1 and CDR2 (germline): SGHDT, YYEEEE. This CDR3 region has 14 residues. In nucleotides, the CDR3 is TGTGCCAGCAGCTTGGGCGGCGGGGAAAACATTCAGTACTTC. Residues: CASSLGGGENIQYF.

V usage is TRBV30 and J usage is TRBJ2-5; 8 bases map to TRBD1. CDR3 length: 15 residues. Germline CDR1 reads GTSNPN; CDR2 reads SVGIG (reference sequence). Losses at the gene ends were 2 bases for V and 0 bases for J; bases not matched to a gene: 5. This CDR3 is CAWSYLDRDQETQYF. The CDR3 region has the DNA TGTGCCTGGAGTTACCTGGACAGGGACCAAGAGACCCAGTACTTC.

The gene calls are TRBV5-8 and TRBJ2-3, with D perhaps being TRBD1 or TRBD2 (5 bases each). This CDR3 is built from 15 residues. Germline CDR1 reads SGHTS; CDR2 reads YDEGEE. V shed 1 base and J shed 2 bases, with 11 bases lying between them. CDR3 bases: TGTGCCAGCAGCTTGACACCCGGGACCACAGATACGCAGTATTTT. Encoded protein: CASSLTPGTTDTQYF.

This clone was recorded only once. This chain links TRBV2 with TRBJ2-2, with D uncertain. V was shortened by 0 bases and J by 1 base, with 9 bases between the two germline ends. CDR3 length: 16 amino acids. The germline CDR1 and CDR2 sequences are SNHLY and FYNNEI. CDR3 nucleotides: TGTGCCAGCAGTGAAGCTAGCAGACTGAACACCGGGGAGCTGTTTTTT. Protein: CASSEASRLNTGELFF.